This T cell receptor beta chain was documented in a study of blood T cell repertoires in COVID-19. The germline V gene encodes CDR1 SNHLY and CDR2 FYNNEI. Trimming cost V 8 bases and J 5 bases, with 16 bases left between them. The CDR3 has 14 amino acids. Per the study methods: Researchers report that nucleated cell counts were estimated from reference gene primer amplification. Data came from immunoSEQ multiplex PCR; TCRdb stores just in-frame clones and leaves some out. V and J calls plus clone size are reproduced from that table; the DNA served to infer D and trimming. The repertoire holds some 350,000 clones, with roughly 84% as singletons.

The receptor was isolated from a woman in her 30s who had recovered from COVID-19. The material sequenced was PBMCs or T cells enriched from blood (not recorded which). The V and J genes are TRBV2 and TRBJ1-3; D is unclear. Here the CDR3 reads CASSPGGRRNTIYF. For the CDR3, the DNA is TGTGCCAGCTCCCCGGGAGGGAGGCGAAACACCATATATTTT.